This is a list of T cell receptor beta chains from one sample in a study of cytomegalovirus exposure and HLA in healthy donors. Generated by immunoSEQ multiplex PCR, the TCRdb table keeps only in-frame clones and is missing some. The top ten clones hold 4.5% to 7.5% of a sample with about 190,000 clones, more than 65% of them seen once. Source material: PBMCs. The receptors originated from a woman under 40 in good health and CMV-seropositive. CDR3s include the opening cysteine and the closing phenylalanine or tryptophan. A D gene is named only where the DNA matches it firmly. Size tells how often a clone was seen (once, few, many) or the class of an expanded clone, and some rows leave it out.

abundance	v_gene	j_gene	d_gene	CDR3aa	CDR3nt
.	TRBV4-1	TRBJ2-1	.	CASSLPQSSVSSYNEQFF	TGCGCCAGCAGTCTTCCACAGAGCTCGGTCTCCAGCTACAATGAGCAGTTCTTC
.	TRBV7-9	TRBJ2-1	TRBD2	CASSLEEREEQFF	TGTGCCAGCAGCTTAGAAGAGCGGGAGGAGCAGTTCTTC
few	TRBV4-1	TRBJ2-7	TRBD2	CASSQTSGSYEQYF	TGCGCCAGCAGCCAAACTAGCGGCTCCTACGAGCAGTACTTC
.	TRBV7-9	TRBJ1-1	.	CASSPGNSWVNTEAFF	TGTGCCAGCAGCCCAGGGAATAGCTGGGTTAACACTGAAGCTTTCTTT
.	TRBV9	TRBJ1-2	TRBD1	CASSVAGQGANYGYTF	TGTGCCAGCAGCGTAGCCGGACAGGGGGCAAACTATGGCTACACCTTC
few	TRBV9	TRBJ1-5	.	CASSVGGNRPQHF	TGTGCCAGCAGCGTGGGGGGAAATCGGCCCCAGCATTTT
.	TRBV4-3	TRBJ1-1	.	CASSRGAGSEAFF	TGCGCCAGCAGTCGTGGGGCTGGGTCTGAAGCTTTCTTT
.	TRBV18	TRBJ1-1	.	CASGRSEAFF	TGTGCCAGCGGGAGGTCTGAAGCTTTCTTT
.	TRBV11-3	TRBJ2-1	TRBD1	CASSFHRDRVFF	TGTGCCAGCAGCTTCCACCGGGACAGGGTGTTCTTC
.	TRBV2	TRBJ1-2	TRBD1	CASSGGRGYGYTF	TGTGCCAGCAGTGGGGGCAGGGGGTATGGCTACACCTTC
.	TRBV28	TRBJ1-1	.	CAISLEGVPEAFF	TGTGCCATCTCCCTCGAAGGGGTCCCAGAAGCTTTCTTT
many	TRBV6-6	TRBJ1-1	.	CASSYPDQGNAEAFF	TGTGCCAGCAGTTACCCGGATCAGGGGAATGCTGAAGCTTTCTTT
.	TRBV29-1	TRBJ2-5	.	CSVALTVGETQYF	TGCAGCGTTGCCCTGACAGTTGGAGAGACCCAGTACTTC
.	TRBV4-2	TRBJ2-3	.	CASSQGPHTSDTQYF	TGTGCCAGCAGCCAAGGCCCACACACGTCAGATACGCAGTATTTT
few	TRBV4-1	TRBJ2-7	TRBD1	CASSLQLLRDRVLGEQYF	TGCGCCAGCAGCCTCCAGCTGCTCCGGGACAGAGTCCTTGGGGAGCAGTACTTC
.	TRBV5-1	TRBJ2-3	TRBD1	CASSTGQGARRTDTQYF	TGCGCCAGCAGCACGGGACAGGGGGCCCGGCGGACAGATACGCAGTATTTT
.	TRBV7-9	TRBJ2-3	.	CASSLARGRVTDTQYF	TGTGCCAGCAGCTTAGCAAGAGGCAGGGTGACAGATACGCAGTATTTT
.	TRBV5-1	TRBJ1-5	.	CASRTRTQVRPQHF	TGCGCCAGCAGAACTAGGACCCAGGTACGGCCCCAGCATTTT
.	TRBV27	TRBJ1-1	.	CASSLMTATEAFF	TGTGCCAGCAGTTTAATGACAGCCACCGAAGCTTTCTTT
.	TRBV9	TRBJ1-3	.	CASFDSWPEFSGNTIYF	TGTGCCAGCTTTGATTCATGGCCGGAGTTCTCTGGAAACACCATATATTTT
.	TRBV27	TRBJ1-1	.	CASSLIRLSDTEAFF	TGTGCCAGCAGTTTAATCCGGTTGTCGGACACTGAAGCTTTCTTT
.	TRBV4-3	TRBJ1-2	.	CASSRGQNYGYTF	TGCGCCAGCAGCCGCGGACAGAACTATGGCTACACCTTC
once	TRBV19	TRBJ2-7	TRBD2	CASSIDLGLGYEQYF	TGTGCCAGTAGTATAGATCTGGGACTAGGCTACGAGCAGTACTTC
.	TRBV14	TRBJ1-1	.	CASSQDVDTEAFF	TGTGCCAGCAGCCAAGATGTCGACACTGAAGCTTTCTTT
.	TRBV6-1	TRBJ1-5	TRBD1	CASSETRQGNQPQHF	TGTGCCAGCAGTGAAACGAGACAGGGGAATCAGCCCCAGCATTTT
.	TRBV19	TRBJ2-2	.	CASGTVESDSTGELFF	TGTGCCAGTGGTACGGTGGAAAGCGATAGCACCGGGGAGCTGTTTTTT
.	TRBV7-2	TRBJ2-7	.	CASSSWAFYEQYF	TGTGCCAGCAGCTCATGGGCCTTCTACGAGCAGTACTTC
.	TRBV6-1	TRBJ1-1	.	CASSARALFEAFF	TGTGCCAGCAGTGCCAGGGCCCTCTTTGAAGCTTTCTTT
.	TRBV10-1	TRBJ2-3	.	CASSEAGVKQYF	TGCGCCAGCAGTGAAGCAGGGGTTAAGCAGTATTTT
.	TRBV6-5	TRBJ2-2	.	CASSYGSGELFF	TGTGCCAGCAGTTACGGTAGCGGGGAGCTGTTTTTT
.	TRBV29-1	TRBJ2-1	.	CSPRLGNEQFF	TGCAGCCCTAGACTAGGCAATGAGCAGTTCTTC
.	TRBV19	TRBJ2-6	.	CASAFGQTSGANVLTF	TGTGCCAGTGCCTTCGGACAGACCTCTGGGGCCAACGTCCTGACTTTC
few	TRBV6-1	TRBJ1-1	.	CASRAGMNTEAFF	TGTGCCAGCAGGGCCGGGATGAACACTGAAGCTTTCTTT
.	TRBV10-3	TRBJ1-5	.	CAISESLNQPQHF	TGTGCCATCAGTGAGTCTCTCAATCAGCCCCAGCATTTT
.	TRBV9	TRBJ2-1	.	CASSLGSSYNEQFF	TGTGCCAGCAGTTTGGGCAGCTCCTACAATGAGCAGTTCTTC
.	TRBV28	TRBJ1-4	.	CASTSNEKLFF	TGTGCCAGCACCTCGAATGAAAAACTGTTTTTT
.	TRBV15	TRBJ2-4	.	CATSRDLDGVAKNIQYF	TGTGCCACCAGCAGAGATCTAGACGGTGTAGCCAAAAACATTCAGTACTTC
.	TRBV29-1	TRBJ1-6	TRBD1	CSASASTGGGNSPLHF	TGCAGCGCGTCCGCATCGACAGGGGGCGGTAATTCACCCCTCCACTTT
.	TRBV5-5	TRBJ2-1	TRBD1	CASSLDRGRSRPDYNEQFF	TGTGCCAGCAGCTTGGACAGGGGCAGATCACGGCCCGACTACAATGAGCAGTTCTTC
.	TRBV4-1	TRBJ1-1	.	CASSPGDVAFF	TGCGCCAGCAGCCCAGGGGACGTGGCTTTCTTT
.	TRBV10-3	TRBJ2-3	TRBD2	CAISDTGLAGLDTQYF	TGTGCCATCAGTGACACGGGACTAGCGGGTTTAGATACGCAGTATTTT
once	TRBV9	TRBJ2-1	.	CASSAGLREGNEQFF	TGTGCCAGCAGCGCTGGGTTGCGGGAAGGGAATGAGCAGTTCTTC
few	TRBV11-2	TRBJ1-2	.	CASSLGGGVLGYTF	TGTGCCAGCAGCTTAGGTGGGGGCGTGCTTGGCTACACCTTC
few	TRBV4-3	TRBJ2-5	TRBD2	CASSQDWPGGGAETQYF	TGCGCCAGCAGCCAAGATTGGCCGGGCGGGGGGGCAGAGACCCAGTACTTC
.	TRBV5-1	TRBJ2-2	.	CASSSGRGTGELFF	TGCGCCAGCAGCTCTGGGAGAGGCACCGGGGAGCTGTTTTTT
.	TRBV6-1	TRBJ2-1	.	CASSEFPFGAQVWQFF	TGTGCCAGCAGTGAATTCCCCTTTGGGGCTCAGGTCTGGCAGTTCTTC
.	TRBV9	TRBJ2-2	TRBD1	CASSVGPTGSNTGELFF	TGTGCCAGCAGCGTAGGCCCGACAGGGTCGAACACCGGGGAGCTGTTTTTT
.	TRBV7-9	TRBJ2-5	.	CAVRGGLGETQYF	TGTGCAGTTAGGGGGGGGCTGGGGGAGACCCAGTACTTC
.	TRBV6-5	TRBJ2-1	.	CASKGQRPNEQFF	TGTGCCAGCAAGGGCCAGCGGCCTAATGAGCAGTTCTTC
.	TRBV7-9	TRBJ2-3	.	CASSLVGLDTQYF	TGTGCCAGCAGCTTAGTCGGGTTAGATACGCAGTATTTT
once	TRBV10-1	TRBJ2-7	.	CASSDGGGKYEQYF	TGCGCCAGCAGTGACGGAGGAGGAAAATACGAGCAGTACTTC
.	TRBV6-1	TRBJ1-3	.	CASSARSLSSIYF	TGTGCCAGCAGTGCTAGGAGCTTATCTTCCATATATTTT
.	TRBV5-1	TRBJ2-2	TRBD2	CASSPGPGGRGTGELFF	TGCGCCAGCAGTCCAGGACCGGGAGGGCGGGGCACCGGGGAGCTGTTTTTT
.	TRBV5-1	TRBJ2-7	TRBD1	CASSVGQGETYEQYF	TGCGCCAGCAGCGTCGGACAGGGAGAAACCTACGAGCAGTACTTC